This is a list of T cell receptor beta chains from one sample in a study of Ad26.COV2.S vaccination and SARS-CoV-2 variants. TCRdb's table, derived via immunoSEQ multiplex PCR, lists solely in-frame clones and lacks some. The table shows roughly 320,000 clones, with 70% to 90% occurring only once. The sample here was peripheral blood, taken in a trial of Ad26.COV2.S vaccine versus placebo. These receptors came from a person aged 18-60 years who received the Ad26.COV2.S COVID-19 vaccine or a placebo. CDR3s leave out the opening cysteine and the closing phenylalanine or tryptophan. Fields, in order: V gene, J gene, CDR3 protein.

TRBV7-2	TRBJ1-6	ASSFGQGRNSPLH
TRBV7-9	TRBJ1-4	ASSLDIIRDAEDEKLF
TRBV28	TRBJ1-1	ASSLGRGPEGTEAF
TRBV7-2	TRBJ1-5	ASSSVPVGGQPQH
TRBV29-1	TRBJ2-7	SVERQGGDEQY
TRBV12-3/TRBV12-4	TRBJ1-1	ASILRVNTEAF
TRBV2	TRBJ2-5	ASSVSEETQY
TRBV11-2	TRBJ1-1	ASSDNRDLEAF
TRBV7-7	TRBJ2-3	ASSLGGESTDTQY
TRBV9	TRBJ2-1	ASSVVPGLIQGAASYNEQF
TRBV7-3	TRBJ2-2	ASSLNTGGTGELF
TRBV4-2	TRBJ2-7	ASSHEITGYEQY
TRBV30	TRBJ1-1	AWSVTENTEAF
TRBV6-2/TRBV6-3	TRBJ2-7	ASSSWDGGYEQY
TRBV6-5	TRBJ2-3	ASRSGTTTDTQY
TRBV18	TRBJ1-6	ASSPKTDHGSPLH
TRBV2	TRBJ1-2	ASSIRGGYT
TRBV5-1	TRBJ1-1	ASSLLTTNTEAF
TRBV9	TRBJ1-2	ASRRGGAPSSGYT
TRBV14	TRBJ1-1	ASSIRDTEAF
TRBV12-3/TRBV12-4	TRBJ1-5	ASSLDGNQPQH
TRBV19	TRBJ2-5	ASSMGGGIQETQY
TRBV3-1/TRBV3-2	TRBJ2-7	ASITGHDEQY
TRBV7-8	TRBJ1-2	ASSLSYGTGSYGYT
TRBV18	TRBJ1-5	ASSPGRVHQPQH
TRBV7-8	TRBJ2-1	ASKEGLYNEQF
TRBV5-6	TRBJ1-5	ASSLEAYSNQPQH
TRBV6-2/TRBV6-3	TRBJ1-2	ASSYWAGSDGYT
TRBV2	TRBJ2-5	ARGGGQTTETQY
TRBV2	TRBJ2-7	ASMEASGPNYYEQY
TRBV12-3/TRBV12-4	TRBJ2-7	ASSLRGEQY
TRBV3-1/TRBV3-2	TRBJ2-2	ASSQRGGNTGELF
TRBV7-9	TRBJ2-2	ASSPDGGGTGELF
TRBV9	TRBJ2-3	ASSERDRASTDTQY
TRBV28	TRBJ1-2	ASSAPQETYGYT